These 30 T cell receptor beta chains share one sample of origin, sequenced in a study of T-cell reconstitution after alpha-beta-depleted transplantation in children (dated by TCRdb to about 2016). The intended sense of this specimen's treatment or condition label: allogeneic hematopoietic cell transplantation with graft depleted of TCRalphabeta T cells and CD19 B cells. Libraries were built with PCR. The instrument was an Illumina HiSeq 2500. To normalize quantification of the TCRbeta repertoire, the TCR libraries were built with molecular barcoding that relied on unique molecular identifiers. Starting from the raw public reads, TCRdb applied fastp trimming at Q25, assembled clones with MiXCR and retained in-frame beta chains. Identical CDR3 proteins give one entry, which carries the most common genes and DNA. The sample table records 800,000 to 1,000,000 distinct CDR3 sequences; about 30% of these occur just once. The ten largest clones take up about 28% of the sample.

The sequences come from PBMCs, mostly from graft donor cells, collected 360 days after TCRalphabeta/CD19-depleted stem cell transplant. The receptors here all came from a boy in the first two years of life who had a stem cell transplant for SCID, so the T cells may come from the graft donor.

The CDR3 nucleotides are TGTGCCAGCAGACGAGGGGGTTACGATGAAAAACTGTTTTTT. Translated, it gives CASRRGGYDEKLFF. The chain links TRBV7-8 to TRBJ1-4, with a weak D call TRBD1 (6 bases). The ends were cut back, 6 bases at V and 6 bases at J, with 14 bases in the middle. The CDR3 spans 14 residues. Germline CDR1 is SGHVS and CDR2 is FQNEAQ.

This clonotype was counted a single time. CDR3 in DNA: TGTGCCACCAGCAGAGATTCAGGGATCGGCGAGACCCAGTACTTC. It codes for CATSRDSGIGETQYF. The rearrangement uses TRBV15 and TRBJ2-5; tentatively, D is TRBD1 (5 bases). CDR3 length: 15 residues. The germline CDR1 and CDR2 sequences are LNHNV and YYDKDF (reference sequence). Trimming pared 0 bases from V and 5 bases from J, leaving 13 bases between.

This chain connects TRBV6-2 or TRBV6-3 to TRBJ1-6, with D perhaps TRBD1 (5 bases). CDR3 length: 16 amino acids. Germline loops: CDR1 MNHEY, CDR2 SVGEGT. V dropped 6 bases and J dropped 6 bases, with 18 bases sitting between them. CDR3 region: CASSNILRGVNSPLHF. CDR3 nucleotides: TGTGCCAGCAGCAACATCCTAAGGGGAGTTAATTCACCCCTCCACTTT.

The sample holds a few counts of this clonotype. The chain recombines TRBV27 with TRBJ2-3; 8 bases are shared with TRBD1. V lost 6 bases and J lost 5; bases outside the gene matches: 7. Germline V gene lookup returns CDR1 MNHEY and CDR2 SMNVEV (reference sequence). The CDR3 totals 14 residues. The DNA for the CDR3 is TGTGCCAGCAGCCGAAAAGGGACAGGAGATACGCAGTATTTT. Amino acids: CASSRKGTGDTQYF.

The chain uses TRBV12-3 or TRBV12-4 and TRBJ2-1; tentative D call: TRBD1 (5 bases). This CDR3 spans 14 amino acids. Trimming pared 4 bases from V and 2 bases from J, leaving 9 bases between. CDR3 loop: CASSSGIAYNEQFF. The CDR3, as DNA: TGTGCCAGCAGTTCAGGGATCGCCTACAATGAGCAGTTCTTC.

This chain uses TRBV20-1 with TRBJ2-1, with TRBD2 matching 13 bases. Germline-derived CDR1 and CDR2 are DFQATT and SNEGSKA (reference sequence). Trimming at V came to 3 bases and at J to 6 bases, leaving 5 bases not matched to a gene. This CDR3 comprises 15 residues. CDR3 loop: CSARVLAGGRNEQFF. CDR3 in DNA: TGCAGTGCTAGGGTACTAGCGGGGGGGCGCAATGAGCAGTTCTTC.

This clonotype was seen a single time. V is TRBV20-1 and J is TRBJ2-5, with D tentatively TRBD2 (6 bases). Germline V gives CDR1 DFQATT, CDR2 SNEGSKA (reference sequence). Trimming shortened V by 6 bases and J by 1 base, and 18 bases separated the two germline ends. The CDR3 has 15 amino acids. Here the CDR3 DNA reads TGCAGTGCCCGGACCGGGATCGGGGGCCAAGAGACCCAGTACTTC. It is translated as CSARTGIGGQETQYF.

This clonotype was observed a handful of times. This chain connects TRBV29-1 to TRBJ2-5; TRBD1 or TRBD2 may be the D gene (6 bases each). V lost 3 bases and J lost 2, with 13 bases in between. The CDR3 sequence is 14 residues long. The germline V gene has CDR1 SQVTM and CDR2 ANQGSEA. This chain's CDR3 is CSVDRGGVQETQYF. The CDR3 DNA reads TGCAGCGTTGACAGGGGCGGGGTACAAGAGACCCAGTACTTC. Full variable domain (missing parts from reference TRBV29-1 and TRBJ2-5): SAVISQKPSRDICQRGTSLTIQCQVDSQVTMMFWYRQQPGQSLTLIATANQGSEATYESGFVIDKFPISRPNLTFSTLTVSNMSPEDSSIYLCSVDRGGVQETQYFGPGTRLLVL.

In its sample, this clonotype was seen a few times. At one boundary the junction diverges from the germline segment, which might be a read error. The CDR3 DNA sequence: TGTGCCAGCGCTGCGGATGGAGAGTCCCAGTACTTC. It specifies CASAADGESQYF. The chain carries TRBV5-6 and TRBJ2-5; no clear D gene. From germline, CDR1 is SGHDT and CDR2 YYEEEE. CDR3 length: 12 residues. Based on the CDR3 plus reference TRBV5-6 and TRBJ2-5, the full variable domain is DAGVTQSPTHLIKTRGQQVTLRCSPKSGHDTVSWYQQALGQGPQFIFQYYEEEERQRGNFPDRFSGHQFPNYSSELNVNALLLGDSALYLCASAADGESQYFGPGTRLLVL.

The chain couples TRBV19 to TRBJ2-1, with D possibly being TRBD1 (5 bases). Looked up from germline, CDR1 is LNHDA and CDR2 is SQIVND (reference sequence). V was cut by 5 bases and J by 8 bases, with 19 bases left in between. CDR3 length: 15 residues. CDR3: CASSDVPGHRDEQFF. CDR3 in DNA: TGTGCCAGTAGTGATGTCCCCGGACATCGCGATGAGCAGTTCTTC.

This clonotype occurred a few times. The chain is built from TRBV19 and TRBJ1-3; no clear D gene. Germline V gene lookup returns CDR1 LNHDA and CDR2 SQIVND (reference sequence). The CDR3 covers 15 residues. Trimming shortened V by 5 bases and J by 2 bases, and 13 bases separated the two germline ends. The CDR3 reads CASSPGSAAGNTIYF. DNA for the CDR3: TGTGCCAGTAGTCCAGGCTCAGCCGCTGGAAACACCATATATTTT.

This clonotype was detected a few times. J is TRBJ1-2 and V is TRBV25-1; 8 bases fit TRBD1. With V trimmed by 6 bases and J by 5 bases, 5 bases remained unmatched. This CDR3 has 13 amino acids. Germline V gene lookup returns CDR1 MGHDK and CDR2 SYGVNS. CDR3 nucleotide sequence: TGTGCCAGCAGGACCCGGACAGGGTATGGCTACACCTTC. Translation: CASRTRTGYGYTF.

The chain links TRBV20-1 to TRBJ2-2, with D unresolved. The CDR3 length is 12 residues. The V end was cut by 6 bases, the J end by 6 bases, with 11 bases between. Germline assignment: CDR1 DFQATT and CDR2 SNEGSKA (reference sequence). The CDR3 reads CSAWIQSGELFF. The DNA for the CDR3 is TGCAGTGCCTGGATCCAGTCCGGGGAGCTGTTTTTT.

This clonotype was counted only a few times. The CDR3 sequence is CASSLDSFSGTYEQYF. CDR3 DNA: TGTGCCAGCAGCCTAGACTCTTTCAGCGGGACCTACGAGCAGTACTTC. J is TRBJ2-7 and V is TRBV7-8, with TRBD2 identical over 7 bases. V gave up 5 bases and J gave up 2 bases; unmatched junction bases: 12. Germline assignment: CDR1 SGHVS and CDR2 FQNEAQ. The CDR3 totals 16 residues.

The chain uses TRBV29-1 and TRBJ2-5; D unclear. V was trimmed by 4 bases and J by 1 base, leaving 19 bases between them. Germline V CDR1 and CDR2: SQVTM, ANQGSEA. There are 16 residues in the CDR3. The CDR3 loop is CSVAGKTLTLQETQYF. CDR3 nucleotides: TGCAGCGTTGCCGGCAAGACCCTGACCCTCCAAGAGACCCAGTACTTC.

This sequence joins TRBV6-1 and TRBJ2-4; 7 positions agree with TRBD1. Germline trimming cut 6 bases from V and 0 bases from J; bases unmatched to any gene: 5. The CDR3 covers 15 residues. Looked up from germline, CDR1 is MNHNS and CDR2 is SASEGT. CDR3 in amino acids: CASRRDRLAKNIQYF. The CDR3 DNA sequence: TGTGCCAGCAGACGGGACAGATTAGCCAAAAACATTCAGTACTTC.

This clonotype occurred a few times. This chain links TRBV7-2 with TRBJ2-4, with unresolved D. CDR3 length equals 13 residues. Trimming removed 0 bases at V and 8 bases at J, with 8 bases between. Germline V CDR1 and CDR2: SGHTA, FQGNSA. This chain's CDR3 is CASSLAFLDIQYF. The CDR3 DNA sequence: TGTGCCAGCAGCTTAGCGTTTCTGGACATTCAGTACTTC.

The J gene is TRBJ2-5, the V gene TRBV24-1; D not certain. CDR1 and CDR2 from the germline V gene are KGHDR and SFDVKD. V was trimmed by 3 bases and J by 6 bases, leaving 10 bases between them. CDR3 length: 13 residues. CDR3 residues: CATSDPRAKTQYF. The DNA of the CDR3 is TGTGCCACCAGTGATCCACGGGCAAAGACCCAGTACTTC.

This clonotype has ten or more counts. The chain joins TRBV18 to TRBJ2-7, with 7 bases fitting TRBD1. V lost 6 bases and J lost 3; bases outside the gene matches: 5. The CDR3 sequence is 13 residues long. Per germline, CDR1 KGHSH and CDR2 LQKENI. The CDR3 DNA sequence: TGTGCCAGCTCCCGCCGGGACAGCTACGAGCAGTACTTC. Translation: CASSRRDSYEQYF.

This clonotype was picked up a small number of times. The rearrangement joins TRBV7-9 to TRBJ2-5; 7 bases agree with TRBD2. Germline V gives CDR1 SEHNR, CDR2 FQNEAQ (reference sequence). This CDR3 contains 14 residues. V was clipped by 5 bases and J by 3 bases; unmatched bases: 6. The CDR3 region is CASSLVRGEETQYF. CDR3 sequence (DNA): TGTGCCAGCAGCCTGGTACGGGGGGAAGAGACCCAGTACTTC.

This clonotype was observed a handful of times. CDR3 nucleotides: TGCAGTGCTACCCCAATTCATGGACAGGGTTTCGTTAGCGCCCTCTACAATGAGCAGTTCTTC. Protein sequence: CSATPIHGQGFVSALYNEQFF. The chain links TRBV20-1 to TRBJ2-1, with TRBD1 matching 8 bases. Germline V gene sequence: CDR1 DFQATT, CDR2 SNEGSKA (reference sequence). CDR3 length: 21 amino acids. V dropped 4 bases and J dropped 3; count of bases not matched to a gene: 26.

The chain's CDR3 is CSARDLPSSYTGELFF. The CDR3 region has the DNA TGCAGTGCTAGAGATCTGCCCAGCTCATACACCGGGGAGCTGTTTTTT. This chain uses TRBV20-1 with TRBJ2-2; D is unclear. This CDR3 is built from 16 residues. The V end was cut by 0 bases, the J end by 3 bases, with 14 bases between. Germline-derived CDR1 and CDR2 are DFQATT and SNEGSKA (reference sequence).

This clonotype was counted only a few times. The V gene is TRBV4-1, the J gene TRBJ2-1; TRBD2 aligns across 9 bases. Germline CDR1 is MGHRA and CDR2 is YSYEKL. V was clipped by 5 bases and J by 9 bases; unmatched bases: 11. The CDR3 extends over 15 amino acids. CDR3 sequence (DNA): TGCGCCAGCAGCTCTCTAGCGGGGTGGCAGGGTGAGCAGTTCTTC. This gives the protein CASSSLAGWQGEQFF.

Note on this clonotype: A read error may account for a junction end that differs from germline. The rearrangement uses TRBV4-2 and TRBJ2-1; 8 bases are shared with TRBD1. Germline V gives CDR1 LGHNA, CDR2 YNFKEQ. The CDR3 sequence is 15 residues long. The CDR3 loop is CAISPGQGVHNEQFF. The CDR3 DNA reads as TGTGCCATCAGCCCCGGACAGGGCGTACACAATGAGCAGTTCTTC.

The chain links TRBV15 to TRBJ2-7; the D gene is possibly TRBD2 (6 bases). This CDR3 comprises 15 residues. V lost 3 bases and J lost 6, with 18 bases in between. Germline CDR1 reads LNHNV; CDR2 reads YYDKDF (reference sequence). As DNA, the CDR3 is TGTGCCACCAGCAGCACCGGGGACTCATCCAGCGAGCAGTACTTC. Translation gives CATSSTGDSSSEQYF.

This clonotype was seen repeatedly, ten times or more. This chain connects TRBV10-3 to TRBJ2-7; 10 nucleotides match TRBD1. From germline, CDR1 is ENHRY and CDR2 SYGVKD. This CDR3 region has 16 residues. V dropped 10 bases and J dropped 5; count of bases not matched to a gene: 17. The CDR3 sequence is CATGGVPGQGIDEQYF. DNA of the CDR3: TGTGCCACCGGCGGGGTTCCGGGACAGGGGATCGACGAGCAGTACTTC.

There are a few counts of this clonotype. CDR3 sequence (DNA): TGCGCCAGCAGCTCGGACTTGGGGCCTGAAGCTTTCTTT. Amino acids: CASSSDLGPEAFF. The chain carries TRBV5-1 and TRBJ1-1, with a weak D call TRBD1 (5 bases). Germline CDR1 reads SGHRS; CDR2 reads YFSETQ. The V and J ends lost 3 bases and 6 bases respectively, with 12 bases between them. The CDR3 covers 13 residues.

The CDR3 DNA reads TGTGCCAGCAGTCCCCCTAGGGTGGGACGGACAGATACGCAGTATTTT. Translating it yields CASSPPRVGRTDTQYF. The V call is TRBV3-1, the J call TRBJ2-3, with D perhaps being TRBD1 or TRBD2 (5 bases each). Trimming shortened V by 6 bases and J by 3 bases, and 19 bases separated the two germline ends. The CDR3 has 16 residues. The germline V gene has CDR1 LGHDT and CDR2 YNNKEL (reference sequence).

The chain recombines TRBV7-6 with TRBJ2-3, with TRBD2 matching over 11 bases. The ends lost 5 bases at V and 6 bases at J; junction bases unmatched: 13. This CDR3 contains 17 residues. Germline V gene sequence: CDR1 SGHVS, CDR2 FNYEAQ. The CDR3 sequence is CASSPTILAGGWDTQYF. The CDR3 DNA reads TGTGCCAGCAGCCCGACTATCCTAGCGGGGGGTTGGGATACGCAGTATTTT.

In this sample, this clonotype turned up a few times. The chain couples TRBV29-1 to TRBJ1-2; 9 positions agree with TRBD1. Looked up from germline, CDR1 is SQVTM and CDR2 is ANQGSEA. V shed 6 bases and J 5 bases; nucleotides not matched to a gene: 4. The CDR3 is 12 amino acids. The CDR3 protein is CSVGTGWYGYTF. The CDR3 nucleotides read TGCAGCGTAGGGACAGGGTGGTATGGCTACACCTTC.